The rows below give T cell receptor beta chains drawn from one sample of a study of T cell repertoires in cytomegalovirus infection. Via MiXCR, TCRdb re-called the reads, giving one row per CDR3 protein. The sample shows around 490,000 distinct CDR3 sequences, about 25% of them seen only once. The source material was PBMCs. These receptors were obtained from a human donor in good health (CMV status not recorded). Some clones in this sample may be carry-over from other donors' samples. The CDR3 runs from the conserved cysteine through the conserved F or W. Fields, in order: J gene, clone size, V gene, D gene, CDR3 protein, CDR3 DNA. D genes are given only for firm matches. Not every row has a clone size; where given, it reads once, few, many or a size class.

TRBJ1-2 | - | TRBV18 | - | CASSPPGQIYYGYTF | TGTGCCAGCTCACCACCAGGACAAATCTACTATGGCTACACCTTC
TRBJ1-1 | few | TRBV5-1 | TRBD1 | CASSLGTGTGTEAFF | TGCGCCAGCAGCTTAGGGACAGGGACGGGCACTGAAGCTTTCTTT
TRBJ2-6 | - | TRBV27 | - | CASSLLGAGSRANVLTF | TGTGCCAGCAGTTTACTCGGCGCGGGGTCCAGGGCCAACGTCCTGACTTTC
TRBJ2-4 | many | TRBV4-3 | TRBD1 | CASSHTGEGNIQYF | TGCGCCAGCAGCCATACAGGGGAAGGAAACATTCAGTACTTC
TRBJ1-5 | - | TRBV10-3 | - | CAISESNREHQPQHF | TGTGCCATCAGTGAGTCCAACAGGGAGCATCAGCCCCAGCATTTT
TRBJ2-1 | - | TRBV7-9 | TRBD2 | CASSFLGGRAYNEQFF | TGTGCCAGCAGCTTTCTTGGCGGGAGGGCCTACAATGAGCAGTTCTTC
TRBJ1-2 | many | TRBV28 | - | CASSFGSLRGYTF | TGTGCCAGCAGTTTCGGAAGTCTCCGGGGCTACACCTTC
TRBJ1-5 | few | TRBV7-2 | - | CASSSSGRRYQPQHF | TGTGCCAGCAGCTCTTCCGGCCGGCGGTATCAGCCCCAGCATTTT
TRBJ2-1 | - | TRBV4-1 | TRBD1 | CASRPPGQGVNEQFF | TGCGCCAGCCGCCCCCCGGGACAGGGTGTCAATGAGCAGTTCTTC
TRBJ1-3 | few | TRBV10-3 | - | CAISRDGVPSGNTIYF | TGTGCCATCAGTAGGGACGGAGTACCCTCTGGAAACACCATATATTTT
TRBJ2-7 | few | TRBV7-2 | - | CASSWSSVPPEQYF | TGTGCCAGCAGCTGGTCCTCCGTCCCCCCCGAGCAGTACTTC
TRBJ2-1 | - | TRBV10-2 | TRBD2 | CASRNLPAGGGNEQFF | TGCGCCAGCAGGAACCTACCCGCGGGAGGGGGAAATGAGCAGTTCTTC
TRBJ1-5 | once | TRBV28 | - | CASRQPGFGNQPQHF | TGTGCCAGCAGACAACCCGGGTTTGGCAATCAGCCCCAGCATTTT
TRBJ2-2 | few | TRBV19 | TRBD2 | CASSMIAGGELFF | TGTGCCAGTAGTATGATAGCGGGAGGGGAGCTGTTTTTT
TRBJ1-2 | - | TRBV4-1 | - | CASSQRPVGGYTF | TGCGCCAGCAGCCAAAGGCCGGTCGGTGGCTACACCTTC
TRBJ1-6 | few | TRBV24-1 | - | CATSDLRMLEILHF | TGTGCCACCAGTGATTTGCGGATGCTCGAAATCCTCCACTTT
TRBJ2-3 | few | TRBV11-1 | - | CASSRKDTQYF | TGTGCCAGCAGCAGAAAGGATACGCAGTATTTT
TRBJ2-1 | many | TRBV7-8 | TRBD2 | CASSLSPSGGNNEQFF | TGTGCCAGCAGCTTATCCCCTAGCGGAGGGAACAATGAGCAGTTCTTC
TRBJ2-1 | - | TRBV11-2 | - | CASSVQAERYNEQFF | TGTGCCAGCAGCGTTCAGGCGGAAAGATACAATGAGCAGTTCTTC
TRBJ1-2 | - | TRBV12-3/TRBV12-4 | - | CASSFGPADGYTF | TGTGCCAGCAGTTTTGGTCCGGCCGATGGCTACACCTTC
TRBJ2-5 | - | TRBV7-9 | TRBD2 | CASSSQTSGSSPQYF | TGTGCCAGCAGCTCACAGACTAGCGGGAGTTCCCCCCAGTACTTC
TRBJ2-7 | many | TRBV7-8 | - | CASSLVGQGTFEQYF | TGTGCCAGCAGCTTAGTAGGCCAGGGGACTTTCGAGCAGTACTTC
TRBJ2-1 | - | TRBV7-9 | - | CASKRTEPNEQFF | TGTGCCAGCAAACGGACCGAGCCCAATGAGCAGTTCTTC
TRBJ2-7 | few | TRBV7-2 | TRBD2 | CASSLFASGGNYEQYF | TGTGCCAGCAGCTTATTCGCTAGCGGGGGTAACTACGAGCAGTACTTC
TRBJ1-2 | few | TRBV6-2/TRBV6-3 | TRBD1 | CASSALYRGTGYGYTF | TGTGCCAGCAGCGCTCTTTACCGCGGGACAGGGTATGGCTACACCTTC
TRBJ2-1 | few | TRBV5-6 | TRBD2 | CASSLSGRIWNEQFF | TGTGCCAGCAGCTTGAGCGGGAGAATTTGGAATGAGCAGTTCTTC
TRBJ2-1 | few | TRBV6-5 | - | CASSTGTVSYNEQFF | TGTGCCAGCAGCACCGGGACGGTATCCTACAATGAGCAGTTCTTC